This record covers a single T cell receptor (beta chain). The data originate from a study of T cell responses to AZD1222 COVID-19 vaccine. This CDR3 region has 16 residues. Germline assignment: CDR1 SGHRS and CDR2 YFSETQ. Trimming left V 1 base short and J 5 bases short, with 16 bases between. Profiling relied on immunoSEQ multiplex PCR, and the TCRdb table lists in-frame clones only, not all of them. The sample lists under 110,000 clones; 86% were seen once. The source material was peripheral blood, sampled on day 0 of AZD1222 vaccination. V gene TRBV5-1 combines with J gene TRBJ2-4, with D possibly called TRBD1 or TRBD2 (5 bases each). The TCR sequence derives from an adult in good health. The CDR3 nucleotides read TGCGCCAGCAGCTTGAATAGGGGACCCATGGAAAACATTCAGTACTTC. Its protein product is CASSLNRGPMENIQYF. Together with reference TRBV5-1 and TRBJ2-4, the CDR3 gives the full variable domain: KAGVTQTPRYLIKTRGQQVTLSCSPISGHRSVSWYQQTPGQGLQFLFEYFSETQRNKGNFPGRFSGRQFSNSRSEMNVSTLELGDSALYLCASSLNRGPMENIQYFGAGTRLSVL.